This T cell receptor beta chain was identified during a study of CD8+ T cells in alopecia areata. Looking at the study overall: The drug, tofacitinib, lasted 6 to 18 months, followed by 6 months off drug.

This clone was recorded a few times. Its antigen is as yet unknown. Investigators isolated RNA and reverse transcribed it into cDNA to act as the sequencing template. The data were produced by immunoSEQ multiplex PCR, yet TCRdb's version contains in-frame clones alone and is incomplete. Among almost 250,000 clones listed, about two thirds were seen once. The CDR3 covers 15 residues. CDR1 is SGHDT and CDR2 is YYEEEE in the germline V gene. V was cut by 2 bases and J by 5 bases, with 16 bases left in between. Findings and caveats of the study: Alopecia totalis/universalis scalp especially showed more expanded CD8+ clones than normal scalp.

Alopecia areata patients provided lesional scalp punch biopsies and peripheral blood, both collected for the study. The V gene is TRBV5-6, the J gene TRBJ1-2; perhaps TRBD1 as D (5 bases). The starting material was CD4+ T cells sorted from blood, obtained at week 0. This sequence was found in a human donor with alopecia areata. The CDR3 reads CASSLTPTAMYGYTF. Written as DNA, the CDR3 is TGTGCCAGCAGCTTAACCCCGACAGCCATGTATGGCTACACCTTC.